Each of the 6 T cell receptor beta chains below was sequenced from the same sample in a study of T cell responses to AZD1222 COVID-19 vaccine. Here immunoSEQ multiplex PCR was the method, and the copy in TCRdb shows in-frame clones only, minus some. The sample lists around 160,000 clones, roughly 90% seen once, with 1.4% to 1.5% in the top ten. The sample here was peripheral blood, taken on day 0 of AZD1222 vaccination. The source of these receptors is an adult in good health.

The chain couples TRBV7-2 to TRBJ2-1, with 8 bases lining up with TRBD1. Germline assignment: CDR1 SGHTA and CDR2 FQGNSA. The CDR3 is made up of 15 amino acids. J gave up 4 bases and V 3 bases, and 5 bases lay outside the gene matches. CDR3 coding DNA: TGTGCCAGCAGCTTGACCACAGGGGGGTACAATGAGCAGTTCTTC. Protein product: CASSLTTGGYNEQFF.

This chain connects TRBV27 to TRBJ2-4; D unclear. Germline CDR1 MNHEY, CDR2 SMNVEV (reference sequence). V was trimmed by 5 bases and J by 0 bases, leaving 14 bases between them. The CDR3 is 16 amino acids. The CDR3 coding sequence is TGTGCCAGCAGTACCTGGGCACGGATAGCCAAAAACATTCAGTACTTC. Translated, it gives CASSTWARIAKNIQYF.

The rearrangement uses TRBV28 and TRBJ1-1; a weak D match, TRBD1 (6 bases). V shed 10 bases and J shed 4 bases, with 22 bases lying between them. This CDR3 has 15 amino acids. From germline, CDR1 is MDHEN and CDR2 SYDVKM. The CDR3 loop is CATTPPGRRGTEAFF. In nucleotides, the CDR3 is TGTGCCACCACACCGCCGGGGCGCAGGGGCACTGAAGCTTTCTTT.

The chain's CDR3 is CASSPLPGQGTYEQYF. CDR3 in DNA: TGTGCCAGTAGTCCTCTGCCGGGACAGGGGACCTACGAGCAGTACTTC. The chain joins TRBV19 to TRBJ2-7, with TRBD1 matching over 10 bases. The junction had 9 bases not matched to a gene; V was cut back by 5 bases and J by 2 bases. CDR3 length: 16 amino acids. The germline V gene encodes CDR1 LNHDA and CDR2 SQIVND (reference sequence).

This chain uses TRBV6-1 with TRBJ2-1, with D tentatively TRBD2 (6 bases). Trimming pared 1 base from V and 6 bases from J, leaving 7 bases between. The V gene's germline CDR1 is MNHNS and CDR2 SASEGT. The CDR3 runs 13 residues. The CDR3 DNA sequence: TGTGCCAGCAGTGAAGGGCGGGGCAATGAGCAGTTCTTC. Its protein is CASSEGRGNEQFF.

The CDR3 nucleotides are TGTGCCACCAGCAGAGAGGCCCGAGGGACAGATACGCAGTATTTT. This encodes CATSREARGTDTQYF. This sequence joins TRBV15 and TRBJ2-3; D perhaps matches TRBD2 (5 bases). The V and J ends lost 0 bases and 3 bases respectively, with 10 bases between them. There are 15 residues in the CDR3. Germline CDR1 reads LNHNV; CDR2 reads YYDKDF (reference sequence).